This note documents a single TCR beta chain sequence. Its antigen remains unidentified. This specimen belongs to a study of shared clonotypes between healthy human individuals. Study-wide results and caveats: Clonotypes shared by all four donors outscored non-shared clonotypes in generation probability. Several donors held approximately 4.5% of naive CD4 clonotypes in common. A generally larger estimated richness was seen in naive subsets than in memory subsets.

Naive CD8 isolation took CD45RO-negative cells positively selected for CCR7 and excluded terminally differentiated effector memory CD45RA+ cells. Method: immunoSEQ multiplex PCR; TCRdb's copy keeps in-frame clones and lacks some. The table includes roughly 570,000 clones, roughly 98% detected once. The CDR3 length is 14 residues. Germline CDR1 reads SEHNR; CDR2 reads FQNEAQ (reference sequence). The V gene end was trimmed by 4 bases and the J gene end by 5 bases; junction bases not matched to a gene: 3. This rearrangement joins TRBV7-9 to TRBJ1-4, with 8 bases that match TRBD1. The receptor comes from a man between 25 and 39 years old in good health. The specimen was naive CD8+ T cells sorted from blood. In nucleotides, the CDR3 is TGTGCCAGCAGCTCGGGACAGGCCAATGAAAAACTGTTTTTT. Encoded protein: CASSSGQANEKLFF.